The following is a TCR beta chain sequence with its context. Antigen unknown. Brentuximab vedotin exposure varied, and every patient relapsed after autologous stem cell transplantation. Responses achieved at best were complete response, partial response or progressive disease. Germline CDR1 reads LNHDA; CDR2 reads SQIVND (reference sequence). V was clipped by 5 bases and J by 6 bases, with 14 bases between them. The length of the CDR3 is 14 residues. These data are taken from a study of PD-1 blockade in classical Hodgkin lymphoma. Study results and caveats: A significant rise in TCR diversity by C4D1 was seen for CD4+ but not CD8+ cells.

TCRdb keeps only in-frame clones here, not all; method: immunoSEQ multiplex PCR. The sample lists 20,000 to 30,000 clones; 65% to 80% were seen once. V usage is TRBV19 and J usage is TRBJ2-1; D remains unclear. The material was peripheral blood mononuclear cells (PBMCs), obtained before the second cycle of nivolumab. The clonotype originates from a human donor with classical Hodgkin lymphoma. The CDR3 sequence: CASSSLDPSNEQFF. The CDR3 region has the DNA TGTGCCAGTAGTTCCTTGGACCCATCCAATGAGCAGTTCTTC.